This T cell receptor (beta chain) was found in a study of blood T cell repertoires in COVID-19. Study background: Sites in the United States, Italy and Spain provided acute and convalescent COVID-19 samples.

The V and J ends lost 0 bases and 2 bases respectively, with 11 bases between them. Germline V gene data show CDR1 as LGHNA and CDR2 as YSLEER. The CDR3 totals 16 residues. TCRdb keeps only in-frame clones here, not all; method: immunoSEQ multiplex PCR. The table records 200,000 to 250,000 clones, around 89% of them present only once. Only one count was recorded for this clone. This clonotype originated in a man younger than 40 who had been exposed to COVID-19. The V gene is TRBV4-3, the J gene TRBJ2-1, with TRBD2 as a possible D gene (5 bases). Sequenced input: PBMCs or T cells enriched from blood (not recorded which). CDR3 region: CASSQEGAATYNEQFF. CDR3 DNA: TGCGCCAGCAGCCAAGAGGGAGCAGCTACCTACAATGAGCAGTTCTTC.